Detailed here is one T cell receptor (beta chain). The data are from a study of blood T cell repertoires in COVID-19. Study summary: The United States, Italy and Spain were the sources of the acute and convalescent COVID-19 samples.

Per the original methods: The authors estimated nucleated cell counts from reference gene primer amplification. Using immunoSEQ multiplex PCR, the repertoire was profiled, and TCRdb retains in-frame clones only, with some absent. V, J and clone size are taken as reported in that table, and D and trimming were inferred from the DNA itself. Of tens of thousands of clones in the sample, around 80% were seen once. CDR1 and CDR2 (germline): KGHSY, FQNENV. Trimming removed 4 bases from V and 2 bases from J; junction bases left unmatched: 9. The CDR3 contains 16 residues. This receptor was identified in a human donor in a cohort sampled during active COVID-19. V and J are TRBV16 and TRBJ2-5; 8 nucleotides agree with TRBD1. Sequenced material: peripheral blood. The CDR3: CASSPLQGAGQETQYF. The CDR3 DNA sequence: TGTGCCAGCAGCCCACTTCAGGGGGCTGGTCAAGAGACCCAGTACTTC. The complete variable domain, with remaining parts taken from reference TRBV16 and TRBJ2-5, reads GEEVAQTPKHLVRGEGQKAKLYCAPIKGHSYVFWYQQVLKNEFKFLISFQNENVFDETGMPKERFSAKCLPNSPCSLEIQATKLEDSAVYFCASSPLQGAGQETQYFGPGTRLLVL.